This T cell receptor beta chain was sequenced in a study of blood T cell repertoires in COVID-19. About the study: Collection of acute and convalescent COVID-19 samples took place in the United States, Italy and Spain. PBMCs, B-cell-depleted T cells, or T cells provided the cDNA or gDNA that made up the material.

This clone showed up just once. Per the authors' pipeline: Amplified reference gene primers provided the basis for estimating nucleated cell counts. The method was immunoSEQ multiplex PCR; TCRdb's version includes in-frame clones alone and lacks a portion of them. The V and J calls and clone size were taken over from that table, and D and trimming were inferred from the DNA. This table holds tens of thousands of clones, around 80% found once. Germline V gene sequence: CDR1 LGHDT, CDR2 YNNKEL (reference sequence). The CDR3 contains 11 residues. Trimming shortened V by 4 bases and J by 4 bases, and 2 bases separated the two germline ends.

The clonotype comes from a human donor in a cohort sampled during active COVID-19. The chain combines TRBV3-1 (or the pseudogene TRBV3-2) with TRBJ2-1; D is unresolved. Sequenced: peripheral blood. The CDR3 protein is CASSLYNEQFF. Here the CDR3 DNA reads TGTGCCAGCAGCCTATACAATGAGCAGTTCTTC.